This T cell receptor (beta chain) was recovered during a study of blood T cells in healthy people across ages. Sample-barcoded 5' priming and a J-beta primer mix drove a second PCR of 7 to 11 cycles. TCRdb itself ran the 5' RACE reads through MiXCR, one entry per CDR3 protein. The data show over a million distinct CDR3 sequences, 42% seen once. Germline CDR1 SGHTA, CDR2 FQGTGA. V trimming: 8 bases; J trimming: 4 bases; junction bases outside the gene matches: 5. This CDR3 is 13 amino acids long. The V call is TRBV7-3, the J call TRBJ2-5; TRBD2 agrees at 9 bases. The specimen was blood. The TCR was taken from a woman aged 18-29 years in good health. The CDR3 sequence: CASAGGAVETQYF. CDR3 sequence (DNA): TGTGCCAGCGCGGGAGGGGCAGTAGAGACCCAGTACTTC.